This note documents a single T cell receptor beta chain sequence. Which antigen it targets is not known. No per-base quality is available; no much larger clone lies one base away. This entry belongs to a study of human T cells and chemical hapten exposure (dated by TCRdb to about 2021). In terms of the full investigation: For sensitization, 2% DPC in acetone was applied to an approximately 2 cm by approximately 2 cm area of upper inner arm skin. Blood samples were taken from patients before sensitization (week 0) and then at 2, 6 and about 24 weeks after DPC sensitization. Libraries were combined into a pool for sequencing, and differences in TCR yield between samples came mainly from small differences in library volumes within the pool. Throughout the study period of roughly 24 weeks, patients also received therapeutic DPC doses to the scalp every week. Approximately 30 alopecia patients provided blood for TCR sequencing at one to four time points (pre-sensitization, 2, 6 and 24 weeks). Most of the patients in the cohort were female, and the cohort covered alopecia areata with under or over 50% scalp involvement, alopecia totalis and alopecia universalis. This study followed changes in the peripheral blood TCR repertoire in vivo during primary and secondary sensitization of alopecia patients to the hapten diphenylcyclopropenone (DPC). Patch testing was done on the upper back using Finn chambers containing 0.01% DPC, and results were scored after 6 days according to International Contact Dermatitis Research Group standards.

Including cysteine and phenylalanine, the CDR3 has 13 amino acids. This entry keeps only the CDR3 DNA: 39 bases, framed from base 1. At the junction V is shortened by 4 bases and J by 4 bases; bases outside the gene matches: 2. Read against the paper, the sample's time point label means: patch test 2, 6 weeks after DPC sensitization. The treatment or condition label, as the study defines it: therapeutic diphenylcyclopropenone sensitization with weekly scalp DPC. At each patch-test visit, blood was drawn before the patch test was applied. Patients were considered eligible if aged 18 to 70, diagnosed with alopecia and deemed suitable for DPC therapy, and patients were excluded if pregnant. Unfractionated whole blood was collected in Tempus Blood RNA tubes, and total RNA was extracted from that blood. Preparation of the library involved RACE. The reads were generated on a NextSeq 500. During library preparation, unique molecular identifiers were attached to individual cDNA molecules so that TCRs could be counted quantitatively and reproducibly. Both TCR alpha and TCR beta chains were sequenced from each blood RNA sample. The authors' pipeline ran thus. The median number of TCRs per sample was some 100,000, ranging from about 20,000 to 690,600. The Decombinator software suite was used to annotate the V, J and CDR3 of the TCR reads. To make PS versus PT1 abundance plots, every sample was subsampled to the same number of TCRs (28,000). Expanded TCRs were defined as absent before sensitization and observed at least eight times at the 2-week time point. The public reads were reprocessed in TCRdb via fastp at Q25 and MiXCR, keeping in-frame beta chains. Every distinct CDR3 protein forms one entry, paired with its most common genes and DNA. TCRdb, rather than the study authors, made the V and J calls. The sample contains over 65,000 distinct CDR3 sequences, approximately 10% of them found a single time. 1.6% of the sample comes from the top ten.

Overall study outcomes, separate from this receptor: The number of PT1 expanded TCRs positively correlated with patch test score, significant at thresholds 8, 16 and 32 but not 4. After repeated subsampling, changes were observed in the strength of the expansion versus patch-test correlation and in the threshold at which the correlation became significant. Because every patient had alopecia, a presumed autoimmune disease, the patients' immune response might differ from that of healthy individuals. No change with DPC sensitization was found in the number of TCRs above 1 in 1000 frequency, and no evidence of global repertoire structure alterations was found. Significantly more large CDR3 similarity clusters were formed by expanded TCRs than by pre-sensitization or healthy control sets, consistent with antigen-driven responses.

This specimen was whole blood, taken in connection with sensitization to the hapten diphenylcyclopropenone (DPC). This clonotype originated in a young man with alopecia areata. Some clones in this sample may be carry-over from other donors' samples. The sequence joins TRBV12-3 or TRBV12-4 to TRBJ2-3; 7 middle bases align to TRBD1. The bases read TGTGCCAGCAGTTCAGGGGGATCAGATACGCAGTATTTT. The resulting protein is CASSSGGSDTQYF.